These T cell receptor beta chains were read from a single sample in a study of blood T cells in healthy people across ages. MiXCR was run by TCRdb on the 5' RACE reads, yielding one entry per CDR3 protein. This table holds around 670,000 distinct CDR3 sequences, 25% to 30% found once. Sequenced sample: blood. These TCRs come from a woman of 80 years or more in good health. Both conserved end residues are trimmed from each CDR3.

j_gene: TRBJ2-2
v_gene: TRBV7-9
CDR3aa: ASSLEAEGGELF

j_gene: TRBJ2-5
v_gene: TRBV27
CDR3aa: ASSSPVDRGAPQETQY

j_gene: TRBJ2-3
v_gene: TRBV5-1
CDR3aa: ASSLGDRGLRWTDTQY

j_gene: TRBJ1-1
v_gene: TRBV10-3
CDR3aa: AISWGGNTEAF

j_gene: TRBJ2-3
v_gene: TRBV20-1
CDR3aa: SARDSGTGVGTQY

j_gene: TRBJ2-1
v_gene: TRBV7-2
CDR3aa: ASSPPGLIYNEQF

j_gene: TRBJ1-5
v_gene: TRBV27
CDR3aa: ASSLGDTRDQPQH

j_gene: TRBJ2-5
v_gene: TRBV27
CDR3aa: ASSPRTGNVKTQY

j_gene: TRBJ2-3
v_gene: TRBV10-3
CDR3aa: AIRSGTRASDTQY

j_gene: TRBJ2-1
v_gene: TRBV12-5
CDR3aa: ASGPGVPGYNEQF

j_gene: TRBJ2-7
v_gene: TRBV28
CDR3aa: ASSAPGRLSYEQY

j_gene: TRBJ2-6
v_gene: TRBV10-2
CDR3aa: ASRTPEGGRNGANVLT

j_gene: TRBJ2-7
v_gene: TRBV4-2
CDR3aa: ASSQDPTVYEQY

j_gene: TRBJ2-1
v_gene: TRBV5-4
CDR3aa: AITPSGANEQF

j_gene: TRBJ1-1
v_gene: TRBV5-1
CDR3aa: ASRIDGLGSNTEAF

j_gene: TRBJ2-5
v_gene: TRBV7-2
CDR3aa: ASSLAREQGQETQY

j_gene: TRBJ2-3
v_gene: TRBV4-2
CDR3aa: ASSHTNLGGSSTDTQY

j_gene: TRBJ1-1
v_gene: TRBV6-6
CDR3aa: ASSLQGRETEAF